The 15 T cell receptor beta chains listed next were all sequenced from one sample in a study of cytotoxic CD8 clonotypes in ibrutinib-treated CLL. The table came from immunoSEQ multiplex PCR; TCRdb's copy has only in-frame clones and leaves some out. This sample has about 14,000 clones, with around 60% found just once. Sample: PBMCs, taken before ibrutinib treatment. These receptor sequences come from a human donor with chronic lymphocytic leukemia.

The gene calls are TRBV19 and TRBJ1-6, with no clear D. The V end was cut by 5 bases, the J end by 4 bases, with 9 bases between. The CDR3 loop spans 14 amino acids. Looked up from germline, CDR1 is LNHDA and CDR2 is SQIVND (reference sequence). The CDR3 reads CASSVAIYNSPLHF. The CDR3, as DNA: TGTGCCAGTAGTGTGGCAATTTATAATTCACCCCTCCACTTT.

The chain combines TRBV5-1 with TRBJ2-5; 7 positions match TRBD1. The trim removed 4 bases at V and 0 bases at J, leaving 12 bases unmatched. Germline V gene lookup returns CDR1 SGHRS and CDR2 YFSETQ. The CDR3 has 17 residues. The CDR3 region has the DNA TGCGCCAGCAGCCGAGAGACAGGGCCTCCGTACCAAGAGACCCAGTACTTC. Translating gives CASSRETGPPYQETQYF.

CDR3 in DNA: TGTGCCAGCAGCCAATCCCCCCAGGGGGATCAGCCCCAGCATTTT. This encodes CASSQSPQGDQPQHF. This rearrangement joins TRBV4-2 to TRBJ1-5; 7 bases are shared with TRBD1. After removal of 2 bases from V and 5 bases from J, the junction contained 6 bases not matched to a gene. There are 15 residues in the CDR3. CDR1 is LGHNA, CDR2 YNFKEQ, per germline.

A few counts support this clone. V is TRBV10-2 and J is TRBJ2-7; tentatively, D is TRBD1 or TRBD2 (5 bases each). Germline CDR1 and CDR2: WSHSY and SAAADI. CDR3 length equals 14 residues. V was trimmed by 6 bases and J by 3 bases, leaving 15 bases between them. The CDR3 sequence is CASRNPGRDYEQYF. The CDR3 coding sequence is TGCGCCAGCAGAAACCCGGGACGAGACTACGAGCAGTACTTC.

The chain recombines TRBV5-1 with TRBJ1-2; perhaps TRBD1 as D (6 bases). V was clipped by 0 bases and J by 7 bases, with 10 bases between them. The CDR3 length is 13 residues. CDR1 is SGHRS and CDR2 is YFSETQ in the germline V gene. In DNA form, the CDR3 reads TGCGCCAGCAGCTTGGGACAGGCGCCTGGCTACACCTTC. It yields the protein CASSLGQAPGYTF.

V is TRBV27 and J is TRBJ1-2; no firm D call. Germline CDR1 reads MNHEY; CDR2 reads SMNVEV (reference sequence). This CDR3 contains 13 residues. V was cut by 3 bases and J by 3 bases, with 8 bases left in between. This CDR3 is CASSFYSYYGYTF. CDR3 nucleotides: TGTGCCAGCAGTTTTTACAGTTACTATGGCTACACCTTC.

V gene TRBV6-1 combines with J gene TRBJ1-5; no reliable D call. Trimming removed 3 bases at V and 7 bases at J, with 10 bases between. Germline assignment: CDR1 MNHNS and CDR2 SASEGT. The CDR3 sequence is 13 residues long. CDR3 sequence (DNA): TGTGCCAGCAGTGACGTCCAAGCGCAGCCCCAGCATTTT. Its protein is CASSDVQAQPQHF.

The J gene is TRBJ2-3, the V gene TRBV5-4, with D hard to call. Trimming shortened V by 0 bases and J by 5 bases, and 13 bases separated the two germline ends. Per the germline V gene, CDR1 is SGHNT and CDR2 is YYREEE (reference sequence). This CDR3 region has 15 residues. The CDR3 is CASSLVSHVGDTQYF. The CDR3 DNA is TGTGCCAGCAGCTTGGTCAGCCATGTCGGAGATACGCAGTATTTT.

The genes are TRBV19 and TRBJ2-2; D is undetermined. The ends were cut back, 6 bases at V and 0 bases at J, with 11 bases in the middle. Germline lookup yields CDR1 LNHDA and CDR2 SQIVND (reference sequence). The CDR3 loop spans 15 amino acids. The CDR3 DNA follows: TGTGCCAGTAGGGATTGGACGGCGAACACCGGGGAGCTGTTTTTT. This sequence encodes CASRDWTANTGELFF.

The chain links TRBV6-1 to TRBJ2-7, with no clear D. CDR1 is MNHNS, CDR2 SASEGT, per germline. The CDR3 runs 15 residues. Trimming took 6 bases from V and 1 from J, leaving 16 bases between them. CDR3 region: CASRRPGGASYEQYF. Written as DNA, the CDR3 is TGTGCCAGCAGACGTCCGGGTGGAGCATCCTACGAGCAGTACTTC.

The chain joins TRBV11-2 to TRBJ2-1, with D maybe TRBD1 (5 bases). CDR1 and CDR2 (germline): SGHAT, FQNNGV. Trimming removed 3 bases from V and 5 bases from J, with 11 bases in between. The CDR3 totals 14 residues. DNA of the CDR3: TGTGCCAGCAGCTTTTCTACAGGAAACAATGAGCAGTTCTTC. It is translated as CASSFSTGNNEQFF.

A few counts support this clone. This sequence joins TRBV2 and TRBJ1-2, with D tentatively TRBD1 (5 bases). The CDR3 is 13 residues long. The germline CDR1 and CDR2 sequences are SNHLY and FYNNEI. The ends were cut back, 4 bases at V and 8 bases at J, with 14 bases in the middle. CDR3: CASSVRQGGGYTF. CDR3 sequence (DNA): TGTGCCAGCAGTGTTCGGCAGGGAGGCGGCTACACCTTC.

As for this clone: Possible read error: a much larger clone is one base away. The same CDR3 arises from other DNA sequences in this sample as well. The J gene is TRBJ1-1, the V gene TRBV5-4; TRBD1 aligns across 8 bases. V shed 2 bases and J 0 bases; nucleotides not matched to a gene: 3. Germline CDR1 SGHNT, CDR2 YYREEE (reference sequence). This CDR3 is 15 amino acids long. The CDR3 loop is CASSLDRGMNTEAFF. The CDR3 DNA follows: TGTGCCAGCAGCTTAGACAGGGGAATGAACACTGAAGCTTTCTTT.

J is TRBJ2-1 and V is TRBV2; D might be TRBD1 (6 bases). This CDR3 is built from 16 residues. Germline assignment: CDR1 SNHLY and CDR2 FYNNEI. V was trimmed by 3 bases and J by 0 bases, leaving 12 bases between them. The CDR3: CASSDSTGSSYNEQFF. The CDR3 DNA is TGTGCCAGCAGTGACTCCACAGGGAGCTCCTACAATGAGCAGTTCTTC. Filled out from reference TRBV2 and TRBJ2-1, the complete variable domain reads EPEVTQTPSHQVTQMGQEVILRCVPISNHLYFYWYRQILGQKVEFLVSFYNNEISEKSEIFDDQFSVERPDGSNFTLKIRSTKLEDSAMYFCASSDSTGSSYNEQFFGPGTRLTVL.

V and J are TRBV5-1 and TRBJ1-4; the match to TRBD1 covers 7 bases. The CDR3 spans 14 residues. V was clipped by 4 bases and J by 3 bases; unmatched bases: 3. The germline gives CDR1 SGHRS, CDR2 YFSETQ. CDR3 protein: CASSPGTANEKLFF. For the CDR3, the DNA is TGCGCCAGCAGCCCCGGGACAGCTAATGAAAAACTGTTTTTT.